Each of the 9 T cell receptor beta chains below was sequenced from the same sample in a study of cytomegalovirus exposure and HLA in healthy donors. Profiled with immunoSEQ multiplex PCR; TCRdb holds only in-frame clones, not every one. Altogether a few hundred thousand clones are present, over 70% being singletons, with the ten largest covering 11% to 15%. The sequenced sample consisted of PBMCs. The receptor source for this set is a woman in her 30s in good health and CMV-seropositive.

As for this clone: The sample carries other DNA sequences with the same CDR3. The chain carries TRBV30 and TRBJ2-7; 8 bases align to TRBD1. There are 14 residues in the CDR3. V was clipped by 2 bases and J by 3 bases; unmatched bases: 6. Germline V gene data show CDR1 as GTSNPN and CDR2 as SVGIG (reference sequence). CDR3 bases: TGTGCCTGGAGTTCCGGGACAGGCGACTACGAGCAGTACTTC. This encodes CAWSSGTGDYEQYF.

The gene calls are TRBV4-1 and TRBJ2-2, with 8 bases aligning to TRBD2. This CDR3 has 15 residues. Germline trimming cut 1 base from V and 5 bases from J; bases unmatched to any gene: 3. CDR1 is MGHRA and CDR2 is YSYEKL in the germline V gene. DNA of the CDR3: TGCGCCAGCAGCCAAGCCCGGGGGGGAACCGGGGAGCTGTTTTTT. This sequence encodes CASSQARGGTGELFF.

CDR3 DNA sequence: TGTGCCAGCAATCCAGAGGGACAGAGAGCTTTCTTT. Protein: CASNPEGQRAFF. The chain has TRBV2 and TRBJ1-1, with 7 positions matching TRBD1. There are 12 residues in the CDR3. Germline loops: CDR1 SNHLY, CDR2 FYNNEI. The trim removed 7 bases at V and 10 bases at J, leaving 9 bases unmatched.

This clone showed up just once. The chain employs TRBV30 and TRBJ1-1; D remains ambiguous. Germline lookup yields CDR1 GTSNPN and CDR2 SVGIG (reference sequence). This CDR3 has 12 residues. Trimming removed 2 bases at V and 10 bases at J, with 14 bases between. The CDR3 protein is CAWSPGPGGAFF. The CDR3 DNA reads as TGTGCCTGGAGTCCAGGTCCCGGAGGAGCTTTCTTT.

CDR3 nucleotide sequence: TGTGCCAGCAGCTTAAGCGGCGACACCGGGGAGCTGTTTTTT. It yields the protein CASSLSGDTGELFF. The chain couples TRBV11-3 to TRBJ2-2; D possibly corresponds to TRBD2 (5 bases). The CDR3 runs 14 residues. V lost 2 bases, J lost 3 bases, and 7 bases lay in between. From germline, CDR1 is SGHNT and CDR2 YENEEA.

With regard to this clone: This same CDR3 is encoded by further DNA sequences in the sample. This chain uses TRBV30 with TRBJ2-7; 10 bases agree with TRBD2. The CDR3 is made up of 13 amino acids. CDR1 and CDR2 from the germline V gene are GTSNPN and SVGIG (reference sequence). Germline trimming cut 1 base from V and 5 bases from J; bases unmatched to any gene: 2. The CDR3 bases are TGTGCCTGGAGTGGGCTAGCGGGAGACGAGCAGTACTTC. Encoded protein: CAWSGLAGDEQYF.

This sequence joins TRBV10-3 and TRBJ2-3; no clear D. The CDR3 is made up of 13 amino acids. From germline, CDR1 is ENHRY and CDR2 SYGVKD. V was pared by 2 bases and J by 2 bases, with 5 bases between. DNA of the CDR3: TGTGCCATCAGTGAGCCGCCCACAGATACGCAGTATTTT. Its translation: CAISEPPTDTQYF.

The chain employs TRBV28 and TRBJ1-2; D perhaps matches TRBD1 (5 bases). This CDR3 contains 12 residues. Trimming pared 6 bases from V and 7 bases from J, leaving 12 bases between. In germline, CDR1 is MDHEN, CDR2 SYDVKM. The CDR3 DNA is TGTGCCAGCAGGCAGGGAGGAGGTGGCTACACCTTC. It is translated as CASRQGGGGYTF.

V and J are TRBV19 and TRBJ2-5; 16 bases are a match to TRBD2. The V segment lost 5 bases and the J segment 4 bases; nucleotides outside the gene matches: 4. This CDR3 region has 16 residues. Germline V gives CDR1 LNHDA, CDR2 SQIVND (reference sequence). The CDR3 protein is CASSAGLAGGLETQYF. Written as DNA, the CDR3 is TGTGCCAGTAGTGCGGGACTAGCGGGAGGGTTAGAGACCCAGTACTTC.